The 14 T cell receptor beta chains given below trace back to one sample, sequenced in a study of a mutant IDH1 vaccine in newly diagnosed glioma. As to time point: baseline, week 1 (first vaccination visit). Treatment reported: pre-vaccination baseline after standard-of-care therapy. The table came from immunoSEQ multiplex PCR; TCRdb's copy has only in-frame clones and leaves some out. The repertoire holds about 70,000 clones, around 83% seen once, with 4.6% in the top ten. The sequencing used peripheral blood mononuclear cells (PBMCs), collected from a glioma patient treated with radiotherapy, temozolomide or both. The receptors shown here come from a young woman with glioma. Some clones in this sample may be carry-over from other donors' samples.

The chain joins TRBV7-2 to TRBJ1-1; D is ambiguous. The germline CDR1 and CDR2 sequences are SGHTA and FQGNSA. The CDR3 is 12 amino acids. V lost 4 bases, J lost 7 bases, and 10 bases lay in between. CDR3 amino acids: CASSWVQNEAFF. In DNA, the CDR3 is TGTGCCAGCAGCTGGGTACAGAATGAAGCTTTCTTT.

The V call is TRBV21-1, the J call TRBJ2-7; the table's D call TRBD1 went unverified against the DNA. TRBV21-1 is a pseudogene locus. The CDR3 sequence is 15 residues long. CDR3 residues: CASSKVWQGPYEQCF. For the CDR3, the DNA is TGTGCCAGCAGCAAAGTTTGGCAGGGCCCATACGAGCAGTGCTTC.

The chain employs TRBV6-5 and TRBJ1-6, with D perhaps TRBD1 (6 bases). Germline CDR1 reads MNHEY; CDR2 reads SVGAGI. Trimming removed 11 bases from V and 0 bases from J, with 14 bases in between. The CDR3 is 15 amino acids. The CDR3 sequence is CASRTASSYNSPLHF. Written as DNA, the CDR3 is TGTGCCTCCCGGACAGCGAGCTCCTATAATTCACCCCTCCACTTT.

The V and J genes are TRBV13 and TRBJ2-3, with TRBD2 matching over 14 bases. Germline V gives CDR1 PRHDT, CDR2 FYEKMQ (reference sequence). Trimming at V came to 5 bases and at J to 4 bases, leaving 14 bases not matched to a gene. CDR3 length: 19 amino acids. For the CDR3, the DNA is TGTGCCAGCAGCAGCCGACTAGCGGGGGGGCCCATTAGCGCAGATACGCAGTATTTT. Amino acids: CASSSRLAGGPISADTQYF.

This chain links TRBV7-9 with TRBJ2-3; D is perhaps TRBD1 or TRBD2 (5 bases each). The CDR3 contains 15 residues. CDR1 SEHNR and CDR2 FQNEAQ come from the germline V gene (reference sequence). The germline V and J ends were trimmed by 5 bases and 3 bases, with 15 bases remaining between them. For the CDR3, the DNA is TGTGCCAGCAGCCTCCAATGGGGGAGTACAGATACGCAGTATTTT. Translated, it gives CASSLQWGSTDTQYF.

The CDR3, as DNA: TGTGCCAGCAGCATCCCACAGGGGGGAAACACTGAAGCTTTCTTT. It yields the protein CASSIPQGGNTEAFF. The V and J genes are TRBV5-4 and TRBJ1-1; 8 bases are shared with TRBD1. Germline-derived CDR1 and CDR2 are SGHNT and YYREEE (reference sequence). V was pared by 4 bases and J by 2 bases, with 7 bases of the junction left unmatched. This CDR3 spans 15 amino acids. The whole variable domain, remainder taken from reference TRBV5-4 and TRBJ1-1, is ETGVTQSPTHLIKTRGQQVTLRCSSQSGHNTVSWYQQALGQGPQFIFQYYREEENGRGNFPPRFSGLQFPNYSSELNVNALELDDSALYLCASSIPQGGNTEAFFGQGTRLTVV.

In this sample, this clone turned up a few times. The CDR3 here is CASSRARDRRYEQYF. In DNA form, the CDR3 reads TGTGCCAGCAGCCGTGCCCGGGACAGGAGATACGAGCAGTACTTC. The gene calls are TRBV14 and TRBJ2-7; 8 bases line up with TRBD1. CDR1 is SGHDN, CDR2 FVKESK, per germline. This CDR3 region has 15 residues. J was trimmed by 4 bases and V by 4 bases; bases with no gene match: 9.

The rearrangement uses TRBV7-9 and TRBJ2-3, with TRBD2 matching over 12 bases. The junction had 1 base not matched to a gene; V was cut back by 1 base and J by 2 bases. Germline V lookup: CDR1 SEHNR, CDR2 FQNEAQ (reference sequence). This CDR3 is built from 16 residues. The CDR3 coding sequence is TGTGCCAGCAGCTTAGGACTAGCGGGAGACACAGATACGCAGTATTTT. The encoded protein is CASSLGLAGDTDTQYF. Full variable domain (outside the CDR3, taken from reference TRBV7-9 and TRBJ2-3): DTGVSQNPRHKITKRGQNVTFRCDPISEHNRLYWYRQTLGQGPEFLTYFQNEAQLEKSRLLSDRFSAERPKGSFSTLEIQRTEQGDSAMYLCASSLGLAGDTDTQYFGPGTRLTVL.

This sequence joins TRBV2 and TRBJ1-1; D not certain. Trimming took off 1 base at V and 1 base at J, with 7 bases between the two ends. The CDR3 sequence is 14 residues long. CDR1 SNHLY and CDR2 FYNNEI come from the germline V gene. The CDR3 sequence is CASSEGGANTEAFF. As DNA, the CDR3 is TGTGCCAGCAGTGAAGGAGGTGCGAACACTGAAGCTTTCTTT.

This clone appeared a few times. This sequence joins TRBV19 and TRBJ1-1; weak D call: TRBD1 (5 bases). This CDR3 contains 13 residues. Per the germline V gene, CDR1 is LNHDA and CDR2 is SQIVND (reference sequence). V dropped 6 bases and J dropped 4 bases, with 12 bases sitting between them. The CDR3 DNA sequence: TGTGCCAGTAGAACGATGGGGGGCACTGAAGCTTTCTTT. Its translation: CASRTMGGTEAFF.

This rearrangement joins TRBV10-3 to TRBJ1-5; D unresolved. The germline V gene has CDR1 ENHRY and CDR2 SYGVKD. The CDR3 runs to 14 residues. V lost 6 bases and J lost 4, with 13 bases in between. The CDR3 nucleotides read TGTGCCATCAGCGTTGGATTAACAAATCAGCCCCAGCATTTT. Translated, it gives CAISVGLTNQPQHF.

This clone was recorded only once. V gene TRBV5-4 combines with J gene TRBJ2-7, with D possibly matching TRBD2 (5 bases). The V end was cut by 4 bases, the J end by 1 base, with 9 bases between. The V gene's germline CDR1 is SGHNT and CDR2 YYREEE (reference sequence). This CDR3 is 13 amino acids long. The CDR3 loop reads CASSVDFSYEQYF. CDR3 bases: TGTGCCAGCAGCGTGGACTTTTCCTACGAGCAGTACTTC.

CDR3 nucleotides: TGCGCCAGCAGTGGTGTCCGGGTCGGGGAGCTGTTTTTT. This gives the protein CASSGVRVGELFF. This chain links TRBV10-1 with TRBJ2-2, with D unresolved. CDR3 length: 13 amino acids. The ends were cut back, 4 bases at V and 7 bases at J, with 10 bases in the middle. Germline CDR1 WNHNN, CDR2 SYGVQD (reference sequence).

This chain joins TRBV6-6 and TRBJ2-7; D is perhaps TRBD1 (5 bases). Germline V lookup: CDR1 MNHNY, CDR2 SVGAGI (reference sequence). The CDR3 runs to 14 residues. V was shortened by 4 bases and J by 2 bases, with 12 bases between the two germline ends. CDR3 in DNA: TGTGCCAGCAGTTCCAGGGTAGTCCCCTACGAGCAGTACTTC. As protein: CASSSRVVPYEQYF.